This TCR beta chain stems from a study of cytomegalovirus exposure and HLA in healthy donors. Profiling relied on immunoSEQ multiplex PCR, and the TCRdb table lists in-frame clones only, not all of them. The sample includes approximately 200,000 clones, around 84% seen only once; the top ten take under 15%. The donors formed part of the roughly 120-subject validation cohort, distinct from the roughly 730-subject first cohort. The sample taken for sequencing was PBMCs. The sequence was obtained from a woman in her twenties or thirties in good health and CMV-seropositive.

The CDR3 loop reads CASSSPSEGFNYGYTF. The CDR3 bases are TGTGCCAGCAGTTCCCCCTCGGAGGGATTTAACTATGGCTACACCTTC. V gene TRBV28 combines with J gene TRBJ1-2; no clear D gene. V shed 4 bases and J shed 1 base, with 16 bases lying between them. The CDR3 spans 16 residues. Germline V gene lookup returns CDR1 MDHEN and CDR2 SYDVKM.